The 5 T cell receptor beta chains in this list originate from one sample, sequenced in a study of cytomegalovirus exposure and HLA in healthy donors. PCR involved 60 Vbeta and 13 Jbeta primers. Profiling relied on immunoSEQ multiplex PCR, and the TCRdb table lists in-frame clones only, not all of them. This repertoire shows about 150,000 clones, around 80% found once; its top ten account for 5.5% to 7.5%. Sequenced material: PBMCs. These receptors were obtained from a woman between 40 and 55 years old in good health and CMV-seropositive.

The V gene is TRBV7-2, the J gene TRBJ2-4, with D possibly TRBD2 on 7 matching bases. The CDR3 has 17 amino acids. The germline V and J ends were trimmed by 3 bases and 5 bases, with 20 bases remaining between them. CDR1 is SGHTA, CDR2 FQGNSA, per germline. The CDR3 sequence is CASSFRGGWLLENIQYF. The CDR3 DNA reads TGTGCCAGCAGCTTTAGGGGGGGGTGGCTCTTGGAAAACATTCAGTACTTC.

This chain links TRBV19 with TRBJ2-3, with a tentative D call TRBD1 (6 bases). The V end was cut by 3 bases, the J end by 4 bases, with 14 bases between. The CDR3 has 15 residues. CDR1 and CDR2 (germline): LNHDA, SQIVND (reference sequence). The CDR3 loop is CASSITGKEADTQYF. As DNA, the CDR3 is TGTGCCAGTAGTATTACAGGGAAGGAGGCAGATACGCAGTATTTT.

The chain links TRBV28 to TRBJ2-7; D perhaps matches TRBD2 (6 bases). The germline V and J ends were trimmed by 4 bases and 7 bases, with 17 bases remaining between them. This CDR3 contains 14 residues. Germline V gives CDR1 MDHEN, CDR2 SYDVKM. The CDR3 spells CASSWGGETLEQYF. Written as DNA, the CDR3 is TGTGCCAGCAGTTGGGGCGGGGAAACCTTGGAGCAGTACTTC.

The rearrangement uses TRBV7-2 and TRBJ1-2, with D perhaps matching TRBD1 (5 bases). This CDR3 is 12 amino acids long. Germline CDR1 reads SGHTA; CDR2 reads FQGNSA. V lost 4 bases to trimming and J lost 8 bases, with 11 bases between them. Here the CDR3 DNA reads TGTGCCAGCAGCTCCGGGGGACGGGGCTACACCTTC. Amino acid sequence: CASSSGGRGYTF.

The V gene is TRBV5-1, the J gene TRBJ2-1; possibly TRBD1 for D (5 bases). In germline, CDR1 is SGHRS, CDR2 YFSETQ. The CDR3 covers 12 residues. V shed 5 bases and J shed 7 bases, with 10 bases lying between them. As DNA, the CDR3 is TGCGCCAGCAGTGGGCAGGGTAATGAGCAGTTCTTC. Translation: CASSGQGNEQFF.